Below, one T cell receptor beta chain is given with its context. Its specificity is not known. This sample is part of a study of cytomegalovirus exposure and HLA in healthy donors. The donors (healthy individuals) were bone marrow donors. The junction had 3 bases not matched to a gene; V was cut back by 4 bases and J by 1 base. Germline V lookup: CDR1 SQVTM, CDR2 ANQGSEA. The CDR3 consists of 14 residues. Study findings and constraints: A list of 150 to 200 TCR beta chains associated with cytomegalovirus was given.

The PCR had 60 Vbeta and 13 Jbeta primers. Sequencing was performed with immunoSEQ multiplex PCR; in TCRdb, only in-frame clones are kept and a portion is missing. Of more than 100,000 clones in the sample, approximately 73% were seen once. Material: PBMCs. This receptor was taken from a woman under 30 in good health and CMV-seropositive. The V and J genes are TRBV29-1 and TRBJ1-5; 8 positions match TRBD1. CDR3 region: CSVAGGESNQPQHF. The CDR3 region has the DNA TGCAGCGTTGCAGGGGGCGAGAGCAATCAGCCCCAGCATTTT.